The clone carrying this TCR beta chain came up a few times. Its antigen is unknown. This CDR3 is built from 14 residues. V was pared by 3 bases and J by 4 bases, with 12 bases between. In TCRdb, the 5' RACE reads were re-called with MiXCR into one record per CDR3 protein. The sample includes about 130,000 distinct CDR3 sequences, about 6% of them seen just once. This sample is part of a study of T-cell memory formation after mild COVID-19. Overall study context: Clusters of TCRs were largely donor specific. Study-level results: Pre-infection memory contained some responding clones, which suggested that cross-reactive memory had joined.

The receptor comes from an adult woman who had mild COVID-19 (a few samples of this study predate the infection). Cell type and time point are not known. Specimen: PBMCs or a T cell subset sorted from them (not recorded which). This chain links TRBV12-3 or TRBV12-4 with TRBJ1-2, with D uncertain. The CDR3 region has the DNA TGTGCCAGCAGTTTCTTTAGGTTTTCCTATGGCTACACCTTC. Its protein is CASSFFRFSYGYTF.